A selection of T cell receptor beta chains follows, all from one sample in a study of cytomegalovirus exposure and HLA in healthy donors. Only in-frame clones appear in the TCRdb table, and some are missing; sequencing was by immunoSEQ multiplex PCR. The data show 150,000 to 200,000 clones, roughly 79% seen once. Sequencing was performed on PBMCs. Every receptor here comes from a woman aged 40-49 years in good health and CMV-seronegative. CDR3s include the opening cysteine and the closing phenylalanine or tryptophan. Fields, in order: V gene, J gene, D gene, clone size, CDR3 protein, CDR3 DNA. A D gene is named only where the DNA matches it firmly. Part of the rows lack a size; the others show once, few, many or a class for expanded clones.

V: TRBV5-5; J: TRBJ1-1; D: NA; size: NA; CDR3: CASSYEPAGNEAFF; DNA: TGTGCCAGCAGCTATGAGCCAGCAGGGAATGAAGCTTTCTTT
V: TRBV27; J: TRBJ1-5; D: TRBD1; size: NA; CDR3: CASSKAGTGSNQPQHF; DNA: TGTGCCAGCAGTAAAGCCGGGACAGGTAGCAATCAGCCCCAGCATTTT
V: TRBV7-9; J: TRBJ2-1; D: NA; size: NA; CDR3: CASSLGYSNEQFF; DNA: TGTGCCAGCAGCTTAGGTTACAGCAATGAGCAGTTCTTC
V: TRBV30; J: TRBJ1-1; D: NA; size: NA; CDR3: CAWSGSREGVAFF; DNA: TGTGCCTGGAGTGGGTCCAGGGAGGGAGTAGCTTTCTTT
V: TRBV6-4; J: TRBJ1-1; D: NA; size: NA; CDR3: CASSDSIGQTRPEAFF; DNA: TGTGCCAGCAGTGACTCGATAGGTCAGACGAGGCCCGAAGCTTTCTTT
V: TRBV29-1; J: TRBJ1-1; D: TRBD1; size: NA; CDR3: CSAETGSNTEAFF; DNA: TGCAGCGCCGAGACAGGGAGTAATACTGAAGCTTTCTTT
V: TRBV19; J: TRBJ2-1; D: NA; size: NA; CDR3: CASGQFQYNEQFF; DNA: TGTGCCAGTGGACAATTCCAGTACAATGAGCAGTTCTTC
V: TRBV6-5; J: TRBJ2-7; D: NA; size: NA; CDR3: CASSLAESSYEQYF; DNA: TGTGCCAGCAGTTTAGCGGAGAGCTCCTACGAGCAGTACTTC
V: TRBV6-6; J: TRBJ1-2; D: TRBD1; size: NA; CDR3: CASIGDRFPTF; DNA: TGTGCCAGCATCGGGGACAGGTTTCCCACCTTC
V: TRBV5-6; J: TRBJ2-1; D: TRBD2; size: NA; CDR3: CASKLTSGPYNEQFF; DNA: TGTGCCAGTAAACTGACTAGCGGACCTTACAATGAGCAGTTCTTC
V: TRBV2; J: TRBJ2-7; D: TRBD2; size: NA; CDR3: CASRGGTSGSHEQYF; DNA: TGTGCCAGCAGGGGGGGGACTAGCGGGTCCCACGAGCAGTACTTC
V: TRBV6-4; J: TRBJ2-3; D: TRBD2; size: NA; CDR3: CASSDSSGSSADTQYF; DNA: TGTGCCAGCAGTGATTCGAGCGGGAGCTCCGCAGATACGCAGTATTTT
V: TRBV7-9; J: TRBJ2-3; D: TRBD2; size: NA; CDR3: CASSFGRGGDTQYF; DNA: TGTGCCAGCAGCTTTGGGCGGGGGGGAGATACGCAGTATTTT
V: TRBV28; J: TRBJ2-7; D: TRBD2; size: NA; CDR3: CASRQGLAGVGEQYF; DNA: TGTGCCAGCAGGCAGGGACTAGCGGGAGTGGGCGAGCAGTACTTC
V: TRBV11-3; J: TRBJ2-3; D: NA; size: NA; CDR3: CASSFGRLTDTQYF; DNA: TGTGCCAGCAGCTTCGGCAGGCTCACAGATACGCAGTATTTT
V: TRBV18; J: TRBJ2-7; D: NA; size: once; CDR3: CASSPAGRAQTYEQYF; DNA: TGTGCCAGCTCACCCGCCGGCAGGGCGCAAACCTACGAGCAGTACTTC
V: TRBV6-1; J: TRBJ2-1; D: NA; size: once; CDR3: CASSAPLGRHNEQFF; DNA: TGTGCCAGCAGTGCACCTCTCGGGAGACACAATGAGCAGTTCTTC
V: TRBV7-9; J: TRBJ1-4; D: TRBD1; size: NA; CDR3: CASSLARDRGYPREKLFF; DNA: TGTGCCAGCAGCTTAGCCCGGGACAGGGGTTACCCTCGTGAAAAACTGTTTTTT
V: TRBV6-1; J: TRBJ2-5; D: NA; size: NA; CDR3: CASKLSHQETQYF; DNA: TGTGCCAGCAAATTGTCCCATCAAGAGACCCAGTACTTC
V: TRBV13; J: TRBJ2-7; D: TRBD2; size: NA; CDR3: CASSLPGGAYEQYF; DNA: TGTGCCAGCAGCTTACCGGGGGGGGCCTACGAGCAGTACTTC